Listed below are T cell receptor beta chains from one sample, sequenced in a study of blood T cell repertoires in COVID-19. TCRdb keeps only in-frame clones here, not all; method: immunoSEQ multiplex PCR. The data contain under 350,000 clones, approximately 91% of them singletons. Sequencing used PBMCs or T cells enriched from blood (not recorded which). These receptor sequences come from a woman aged 35 to 49 who had recovered from COVID-19. The CDR3 runs from the conserved cysteine through the conserved F or W. Fields, in order: J gene, clone size, D gene, V gene, CDR3 protein, CDR3 DNA. D genes are given only for firm matches. Only some rows state a clone size, as once, few, many or a class for expanded clones.

J: TRBJ2-5; size: -; D: -; V: TRBV29-1; CDR3: CSARKQALGQETQYF; DNA: TGCAGCGCCCGTAAACAGGCCTTGGGCCAAGAGACCCAGTACTTC
J: TRBJ1-6; size: -; D: -; V: TRBV12-3/TRBV12-4; CDR3: CASSSRRGSPLHF; DNA: TGTGCCAGCAGCTCCCGACGGGGTTCACCCCTCCACTTT
J: TRBJ1-3; size: -; D: TRBD1; V: TRBV25-1; CDR3: CASSEYRPGTGYRNTIYF; DNA: TGTGCCAGCAGTGAATACCGCCCCGGGACAGGATATCGAAACACCATATATTTT
J: TRBJ1-4; size: -; D: -; V: TRBV5-1; CDR3: CASRSGSDSGKLFF; DNA: TGCGCCAGCAGATCAGGGTCCGATTCAGGAAAACTGTTTTTT
J: TRBJ2-5; size: -; D: -; V: TRBV7-8; CDR3: CASSFYEETQYF; DNA: TGTGCCAGCAGCTTCTATGAAGAGACCCAGTACTTC
J: TRBJ1-2; size: few; D: TRBD1; V: TRBV7-2; CDR3: CASSPRQGYYGYTF; DNA: TGTGCCAGCAGCCCCCGACAGGGTTACTATGGCTACACCTTC
J: TRBJ2-1; size: -; D: -; V: TRBV6-5; CDR3: CDCGRGDSNEQFF; DNA: TGCGACTGTGGGCGAGGGGACTCAAATGAGCAGTTCTTC
J: TRBJ2-7; size: -; D: -; V: TRBV10-1; CDR3: CASSESILGLRGSYEQYF; DNA: TGCGCCAGCAGTGAGTCGATTCTCGGCTTGCGGGGATCTTACGAGCAGTACTTC
J: TRBJ2-1; size: -; D: TRBD1; V: TRBV4-1; CDR3: CASSQDVGQGNEQFF; DNA: TGCGCCAGCAGCCAAGACGTGGGACAGGGGAATGAGCAGTTCTTC
J: TRBJ1-2; size: -; D: TRBD1; V: TRBV5-1; CDR3: CASSSGQTINYGYTF; DNA: TGCGCCAGCAGTTCGGGACAGACCATTAACTATGGCTACACCTTC
J: TRBJ2-1; size: once; D: -; V: TRBV4-3; CDR3: CASSQGHDNEQFF; DNA: TGCGCCAGCAGCCAAGGGCATGACAATGAGCAGTTCTTC
J: TRBJ1-6; size: -; D: -; V: TRBV11-3; CDR3: CASSLGARNSPLHF; DNA: TGTGCCAGCAGCTTGGGAGCGAGAAATTCACCCCTCCACTTT
J: TRBJ2-1; size: -; D: -; V: TRBV2; CDR3: CASNVADSEQFF; DNA: TGTGCCAGCAATGTCGCTGACAGTGAGCAGTTCTTC
J: TRBJ2-2; size: -; D: TRBD1; V: TRBV7-3; CDR3: CASSLGSGTGTAGELFF; DNA: TGTGCCAGCAGCCTCGGCTCCGGGACAGGGACGGCCGGGGAGCTGTTTTTT
J: TRBJ1-4; size: -; D: TRBD1; V: TRBV7-9; CDR3: CASRKTGRSLSNEKLFF; DNA: TGTGCCAGCAGAAAGACAGGGAGAAGCCTGAGTAATGAAAAACTGTTTTTT
J: TRBJ2-7; size: -; D: -; V: TRBV21-1; CDR3: CASSTQRGTGENEQYF; DNA: TGTGCCAGCAGCACCCAAAGGGGGACAGGGGAAAACGAGCAGTACTTC
J: TRBJ2-3; size: -; D: TRBD2; V: TRBV7-2; CDR3: CASNYGLAADTQYF; DNA: TGTGCCAGCAACTATGGACTAGCAGCAGATACGCAGTATTTT
J: TRBJ2-7; size: few; D: TRBD1; V: TRBV7-8; CDR3: CASSLVGGWTGTYEQYF; DNA: TGTGCCAGCAGCTTAGTCGGGGGTTGGACAGGGACCTACGAGCAGTACTTC
J: TRBJ1-6; size: -; D: -; V: TRBV27; CDR3: CASSPLQGPNSPLHF; DNA: TGTGCCAGCAGTCCCTTACAGGGACCTAATTCACCCCTCCACTTT
J: TRBJ2-3; size: -; D: TRBD2; V: TRBV5-1; CDR3: CASSGGLAITDTQYF; DNA: TGCGCCAGCAGCGGGGGACTAGCGATCACAGATACGCAGTATTTT
J: TRBJ2-1; size: -; D: -; V: TRBV2; CDR3: CASTDGTKYNEQFF; DNA: TGTGCCAGCACCGATGGGACAAAGTACAATGAGCAGTTCTTC
J: TRBJ1-4; size: -; D: TRBD1; V: TRBV19; CDR3: CASSITGVGAEKLFF; DNA: TGTGCCAGTAGTATAACAGGGGTAGGGGCTGAAAAACTGTTTTTT
J: TRBJ1-5; size: -; D: -; V: TRBV5-8; CDR3: CASRRGGVNQPQHF; DNA: TGTGCCAGCAGACGGGGCGGGGTAAATCAGCCCCAGCATTTT
J: TRBJ1-6; size: -; D: TRBD1; V: TRBV27; CDR3: CASSWDRVSPLHF; DNA: TGTGCCAGCAGCTGGGACAGGGTCTCACCCCTCCACTTT
J: TRBJ2-3; size: -; D: -; V: TRBV24-1; CDR3: CATSDPGIDTQYF; DNA: TGTGCCACCAGTGATCCCGGTATAGATACGCAGTATTTT
J: TRBJ2-1; size: -; D: TRBD2; V: TRBV29-1; CDR3: CSVGRLKTSGGYNEQFF; DNA: TGCAGCGTTGGACGCTTAAAGACTAGCGGGGGTTACAATGAGCAGTTCTTC
J: TRBJ2-7; size: -; D: TRBD2; V: TRBV7-9; CDR3: CASSLGSGGPSYEQYF; DNA: TGTGCCAGCAGCTTAGGTAGCGGGGGTCCTTCCTACGAGCAGTACTTC
J: TRBJ1-1; size: -; D: -; V: TRBV5-1; CDR3: CASSLADSRLNTEAFF; DNA: TGCGCCAGCAGCTTGGCGGACAGTAGGTTGAACACTGAAGCTTTCTTT
J: TRBJ2-3; size: -; D: TRBD1; V: TRBV27; CDR3: CASSPPDRGHGWSDTQYF; DNA: TGTGCCAGCAGTCCTCCGGACAGGGGGCACGGGTGGTCGGATACGCAGTATTTT
J: TRBJ1-1; size: -; D: -; V: TRBV20-1; CDR3: CSASAGMNTEAFF; DNA: TGCAGTGCTAGTGCAGGCATGAACACTGAAGCTTTCTTT
J: TRBJ2-7; size: -; D: TRBD1; V: TRBV4-1; CDR3: CASSDRDRGYEQYF; DNA: TGCGCCAGCAGCGACCGGGACAGGGGCTACGAGCAGTACTTC
J: TRBJ2-7; size: -; D: -; V: TRBV19; CDR3: CASSLGGTREQYF; DNA: TGTGCCAGTTCCCTCGGCGGGACCCGCGAGCAGTACTTC
J: TRBJ1-1; size: -; D: -; V: TRBV2; CDR3: CASNDRPNTEAFF; DNA: TGTGCCAGCAACGACAGGCCTAACACTGAAGCTTTCTTT
J: TRBJ1-2; size: -; D: -; V: TRBV29-1; CDR3: CSVDELRNYGYTF; DNA: TGCAGCGTTGATGAGCTCCGTAACTATGGCTACACCTTC
J: TRBJ2-1; size: -; D: -; V: TRBV11-2; CDR3: CASRPKGVGWTGTHNEQFF; DNA: TGTGCCAGCAGGCCAAAGGGGGTGGGTTGGACTGGGACCCACAATGAGCAGTTCTTC
J: TRBJ2-5; size: -; D: TRBD2; V: TRBV5-1; CDR3: CASSLAALAGAYQETQYF; DNA: TGCGCCAGCAGCTTGGCCGCGCTAGCGGGGGCATACCAAGAGACCCAGTACTTC
J: TRBJ1-1; size: -; D: -; V: TRBV29-1; CDR3: CSVEYGTEAFF; DNA: TGCAGCGTTGAATACGGCACTGAAGCTTTCTTT
J: TRBJ2-5; size: -; D: TRBD2; V: TRBV4-1; CDR3: CASSQDLRGGKETQYF; DNA: TGCGCCAGCAGCCAAGACCTGCGGGGGGGTAAAGAGACCCAGTACTTC
J: TRBJ1-1; size: -; D: -; V: TRBV5-1; CDR3: CASSLKLGGTEAFF; DNA: TGCGCCAGCAGCTTGAAGCTCGGGGGCACTGAAGCTTTCTTT
J: TRBJ2-7; size: -; D: TRBD2; V: TRBV27; CDR3: CASARLAGRHEQYF; DNA: TGTGCCAGCGCCCGACTAGCGGGACGCCACGAGCAGTACTTC
J: TRBJ1-4; size: once; D: -; V: TRBV5-1; CDR3: CASSLNRVGEKLFF; DNA: TGCGCCAGCAGCTTGAACAGGGTGGGTGAAAAACTGTTTTTT
J: TRBJ1-2; size: -; D: TRBD1; V: TRBV7-2; CDR3: CASGDRVYGYTF; DNA: TGTGCCAGCGGAGACAGGGTCTATGGCTACACCTTC
J: TRBJ2-2; size: -; D: TRBD2; V: TRBV6-1; CDR3: CASSAKREGVSGELFF; DNA: TGTGCCAGCAGTGCCAAGAGGGAGGGCGTTTCCGGGGAGCTGTTTTTT